Following are 6 T cell receptor beta chains from one sample sequenced in a study of blood T cell repertoires in COVID-19. TCRdb's copy holds only in-frame clones and misses some; the assay was immunoSEQ multiplex PCR. The sample carries fewer than 100,000 clones, about 85% recorded once. Sequenced input: peripheral blood. The receptors shown here come from a man aged 60 to 69 with acute or convalescent COVID-19.

This clone was observed once. This rearrangement joins TRBV2 to TRBJ2-5, with 10 bases fitting TRBD1. CDR1 is SNHLY, CDR2 FYNNEI, per germline. V was clipped by 7 bases and J by 1 base; unmatched bases: 6. The CDR3 is made up of 15 amino acids. The CDR3 DNA reads TGTGCCAGCATTAGACAGGGGGCCAGCCAAGAGACCCAGTACTTC. It codes for CASIRQGASQETQYF.

The V and J genes are TRBV12-3 or TRBV12-4 and TRBJ1-2; 8 bases map to TRBD1. The junction had 4 bases not matched to a gene; V was cut back by 2 bases and J by 8 bases. This CDR3 has 13 residues. CDR3 nucleotide sequence: TGTGCCAGCAGTTTATCCTCAGGGGGCGGCTACACCTTC. It specifies CASSLSSGGGYTF.

V gene TRBV19 combines with J gene TRBJ2-5; TRBD2 aligns across 9 bases. Losses at the gene ends were 6 bases for V and 3 bases for J; bases not matched to a gene: 5. Germline-derived CDR1 and CDR2 are LNHDA and SQIVND (reference sequence). There are 14 residues in the CDR3. CDR3 nucleotide sequence: TGTGCCAGTAGAGAAGCGGGGGGTAAAGAGACCCAGTACTTC. Encoded protein: CASREAGGKETQYF.

The rearrangement uses TRBV7-9 and TRBJ1-1; 7 nucleotides match TRBD1. Trimming removed 4 bases from V and 6 bases from J; junction bases left unmatched: 8. There are 14 residues in the CDR3. Germline V gene sequence: CDR1 SEHNR, CDR2 FQNEAQ (reference sequence). CDR3 residues: CASSSLGGRAEAFF. The CDR3 nucleotides read TGTGCCAGCAGCTCCCTAGGGGGCAGGGCTGAAGCTTTCTTT.

The chain combines TRBV9 with TRBJ2-3, with a tentative D call TRBD1 (5 bases). With 2 bases removed from V and 2 bases from J, the gap between germline ends came to 15 bases. The germline CDR1 and CDR2 sequences are SGDLS and YYNGEE. This CDR3 region has 16 residues. The CDR3 DNA follows: TGTGCCAGCAGCGTCACACCAGGGATCTTCACAGATACGCAGTATTTT. Translating it yields CASSVTPGIFTDTQYF.

V is TRBV18 and J is TRBJ2-2; D uncertain. With 1 base removed from V and 3 bases from J, the gap between germline ends came to 9 bases. The CDR3 loop spans 15 amino acids. CDR1 and CDR2 (germline): KGHSH, LQKENI. This CDR3 is CASSPQNTYTGELFF. Here the CDR3 DNA reads TGTGCCAGCTCACCACAAAACACCTACACCGGGGAGCTGTTTTTT.